This T cell receptor beta chain originates from a study of T cells in Graves' hyperthyroidism and ophthalmopathy. From germline, CDR1 is MNHEY and CDR2 SVGEGT. Trimming took off 2 bases at V and 6 bases at J, with 16 bases between the two ends. The CDR3 consists of 15 residues. This clonotype was observed many times. Amplification of TCR beta CDR3 regions was performed using RNA transcripts as template. The HTBI primer set served for first-round RT-PCR of the TCR CDR3. TCRdb re-called the multiplex PCR reads through MiXCR, storing one row per CDR3 protein. The table includes 600,000 to 700,000 distinct CDR3 sequences, under 15% detected once.

The clonotype comes from a woman aged 40 to 49 with Graves' ophthalmopathy. J is TRBJ2-5 and V is TRBV6-2 or TRBV6-3, with D possibly being TRBD2 (5 bases). The sequenced sample consisted of blood. The CDR3 nucleotides are TGTGCCAGCAGTTACGTTCGGGGAGACGAAAAGACCCAGTACTTC. It translates to CASSYVRGDEKTQYF.